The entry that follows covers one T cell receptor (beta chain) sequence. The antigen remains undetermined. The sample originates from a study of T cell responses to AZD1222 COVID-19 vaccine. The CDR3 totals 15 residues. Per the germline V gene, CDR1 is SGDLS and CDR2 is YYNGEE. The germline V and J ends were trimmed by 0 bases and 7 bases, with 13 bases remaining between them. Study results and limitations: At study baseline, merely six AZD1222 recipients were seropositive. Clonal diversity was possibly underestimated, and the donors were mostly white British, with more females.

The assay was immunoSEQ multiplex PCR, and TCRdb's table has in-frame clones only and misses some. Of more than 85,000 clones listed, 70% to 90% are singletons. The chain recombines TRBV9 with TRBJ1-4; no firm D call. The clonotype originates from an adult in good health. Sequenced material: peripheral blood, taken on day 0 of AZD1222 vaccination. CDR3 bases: TGTGCCAGCAGCGTAGCCGGAGGGTCCTCTGAAAAACTGTTTTTT. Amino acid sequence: CASSVAGGSSEKLFF.